The next 7 T cell receptor beta chains were all read from a single sample in a study of shared clonotypes between healthy human individuals (dated by TCRdb to about 2020). Receptor amplification or capture employed the immunoSEQ multiplex PCR assay. Here the immuneACCESS table is served through TCRdb, limited to in-frame sequences with V and J called. Missing clones are a known gap in these copies; in checked studies unresolved V genes cover under half, and the rest lacks a known reason. Recorded for this sample are millions of clones; around 90% of them occurred a single time. More than 0.12% of the sample is in the top ten clones. Sequencing used naive CD4+ T cells sorted from blood. Sample cell subset or site, as interpreted from the label and publication: CD45RA+ positively selected. Receptors originate from a man younger than 35 in good health.

The genes are TRBV6-5 and TRBJ2-3, with 11 bases identical to TRBD2. The germline CDR1 and CDR2 sequences are MNHEY and SVGAGI. This CDR3 comprises 15 residues. The J segment lost 8 bases and the V segment lost 6 bases, leaving 10 bases of the junction unmatched. The CDR3: CASSVGLADSSTQYF. CDR3 sequence (DNA): TGTGCCAGCAGCGTGGGACTAGCGGACTCGTCTACGCAGTATTTT.

The chain links TRBV7-2 to TRBJ2-7, with 10 nucleotides matching TRBD2. Per germline, CDR1 SGHTA and CDR2 FQGNSA. V was pared by 5 bases and J by 5 bases, with 6 bases of the junction left unmatched. The CDR3 sequence is 14 residues long. The CDR3 spells CASSLGLAENEQYF. In DNA, the CDR3 is TGTGCCAGCAGCCTTGGACTAGCGGAAAACGAGCAGTACTTC.

The rearrangement uses TRBV2 and TRBJ2-3; TRBD2 matches 12 bases. The CDR3 sequence is 15 residues long. Germline V gives CDR1 SNHLY, CDR2 FYNNEI. V lost 5 bases, J lost 4 bases, and 4 bases stayed unmatched. The CDR3 loop is CASSRASGGADTQYF. The CDR3 nucleotides read TGTGCCAGCAGTAGAGCTAGCGGGGGGGCAGATACGCAGTATTTT.

The V gene is TRBV29-1, the J gene TRBJ1-1; 10 bases fit TRBD1. The CDR3 consists of 13 residues. Germline trimming cut 6 bases from V and 2 bases from J; bases unmatched to any gene: 3. CDR1 is SQVTM and CDR2 is ANQGSEA in the germline V gene. The CDR3 DNA reads TGCAGCGTGCGGGACAGGGGAAACACTGAAGCTTTCTTT. Translation: CSVRDRGNTEAFF.

The rearrangement links TRBV5-5 to TRBJ1-2; D is unresolved. The CDR3 is made up of 15 amino acids. Germline V lookup: CDR1 SGHKS, CDR2 YYEKEE (reference sequence). Trimming took 3 bases from V and 0 from J, leaving 12 bases between them. The CDR3 sequence: CASSSETNPNYGYTF. The DNA of the CDR3 is TGTGCCAGCAGCTCAGAAACCAACCCTAACTATGGCTACACCTTC.

The CDR3 bases are TGTGCCAGCAGCTCCAGGGAACTACTCGCCAAAAACATTCAGTACTTC. Amino acids: CASSSRELLAKNIQYF. This chain links TRBV7-9 with TRBJ2-4, with D possibly being TRBD1 (5 bases). In germline, CDR1 is SEHNR, CDR2 FQNEAQ (reference sequence). The CDR3 totals 16 residues. V was shortened by 4 bases and J by 1 base, with 14 bases between the two germline ends.

The chain has TRBV9 and TRBJ2-1; 10 positions match TRBD1. Unmatched junction bases numbered 7, after V lost 1 base and J lost 6 bases. Per germline, CDR1 SGDLS and CDR2 YYNGEE. The CDR3 spans 16 residues. The CDR3 nucleotides are TGTGCCAGCAGCGTAACGAGACAGGGGGCGTCCAATGAGCAGTTCTTC. Protein: CASSVTRQGASNEQFF.